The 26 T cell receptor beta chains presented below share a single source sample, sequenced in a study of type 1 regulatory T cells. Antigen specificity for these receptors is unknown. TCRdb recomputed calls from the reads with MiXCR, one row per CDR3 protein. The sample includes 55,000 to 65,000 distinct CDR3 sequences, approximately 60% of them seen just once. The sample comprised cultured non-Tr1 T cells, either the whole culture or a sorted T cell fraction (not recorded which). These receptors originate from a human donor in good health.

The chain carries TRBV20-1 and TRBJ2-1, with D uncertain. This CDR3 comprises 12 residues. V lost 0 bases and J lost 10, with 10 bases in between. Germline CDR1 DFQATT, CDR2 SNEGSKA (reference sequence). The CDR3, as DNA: TGCAGTGCTAGAGATCCTGCACGCGAGCAGTTCTTC. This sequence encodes CSARDPAREQFF.

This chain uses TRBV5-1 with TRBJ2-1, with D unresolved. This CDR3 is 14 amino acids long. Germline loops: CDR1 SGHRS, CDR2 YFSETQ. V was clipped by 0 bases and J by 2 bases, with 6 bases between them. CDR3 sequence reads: CASSLASAYNEQFF. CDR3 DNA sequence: TGCGCCAGCAGCTTGGCATCGGCCTACAATGAGCAGTTCTTC.

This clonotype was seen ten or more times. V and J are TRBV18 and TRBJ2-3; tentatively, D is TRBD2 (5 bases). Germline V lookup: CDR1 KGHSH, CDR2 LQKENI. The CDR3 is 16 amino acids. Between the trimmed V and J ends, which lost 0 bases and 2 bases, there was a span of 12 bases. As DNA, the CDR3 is TGTGCCAGCTCACCACCGCAGATGACTAACACAGATACGCAGTATTTT. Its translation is CASSPPQMTNTDTQYF.

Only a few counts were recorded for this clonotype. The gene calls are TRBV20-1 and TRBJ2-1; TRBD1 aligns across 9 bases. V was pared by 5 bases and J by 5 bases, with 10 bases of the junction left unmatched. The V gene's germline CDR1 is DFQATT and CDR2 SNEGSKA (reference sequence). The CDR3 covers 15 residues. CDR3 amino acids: CSAENRDRVNNEQFF. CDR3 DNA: TGCAGTGCTGAGAACCGGGACAGGGTTAACAATGAGCAGTTCTTC.

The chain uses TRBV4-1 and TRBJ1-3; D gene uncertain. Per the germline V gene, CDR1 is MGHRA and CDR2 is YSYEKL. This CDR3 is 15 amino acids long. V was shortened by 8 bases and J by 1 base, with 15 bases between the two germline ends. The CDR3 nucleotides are TGCGCCAGCGCATCAGCAGGTACTTCTGGAAACACCATATATTTT. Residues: CASASAGTSGNTIYF.

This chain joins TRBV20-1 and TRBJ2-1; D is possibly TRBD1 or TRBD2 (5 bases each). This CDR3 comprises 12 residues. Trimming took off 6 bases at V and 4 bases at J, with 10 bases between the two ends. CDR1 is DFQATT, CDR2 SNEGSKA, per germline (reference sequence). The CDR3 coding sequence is TGCAGTGCAGAGGGGAGTTACAATGAGCAGTTCTTC. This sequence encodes CSAEGSYNEQFF.

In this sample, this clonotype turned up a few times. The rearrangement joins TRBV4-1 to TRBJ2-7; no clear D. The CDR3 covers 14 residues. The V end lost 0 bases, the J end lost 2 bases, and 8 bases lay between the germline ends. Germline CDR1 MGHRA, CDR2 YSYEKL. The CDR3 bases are TGCGCCAGCAGCCAAGAGTCGCTAGCCTACGAGCAGTACTTC. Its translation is CASSQESLAYEQYF.

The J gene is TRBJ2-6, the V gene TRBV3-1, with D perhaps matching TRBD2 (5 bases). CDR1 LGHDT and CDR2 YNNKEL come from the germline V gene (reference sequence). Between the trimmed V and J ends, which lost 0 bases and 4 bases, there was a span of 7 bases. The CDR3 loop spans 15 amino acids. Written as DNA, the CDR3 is TGTGCCAGCAGCCAAGAGGGGAGCGGGGCCAACGTCCTGACTTTC. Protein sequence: CASSQEGSGANVLTF.

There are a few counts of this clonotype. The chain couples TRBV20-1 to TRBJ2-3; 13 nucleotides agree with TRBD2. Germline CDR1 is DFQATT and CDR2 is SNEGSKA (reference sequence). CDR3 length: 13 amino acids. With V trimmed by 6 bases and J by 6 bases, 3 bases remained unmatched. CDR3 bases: TGCAGTGCCCGGACTAGCGGGAGCGATACGCAGTATTTT. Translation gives CSARTSGSDTQYF.

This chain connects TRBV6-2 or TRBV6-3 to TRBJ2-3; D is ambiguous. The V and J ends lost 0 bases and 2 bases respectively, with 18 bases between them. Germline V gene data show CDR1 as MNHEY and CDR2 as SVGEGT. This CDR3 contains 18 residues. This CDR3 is CASSYSVKQSTDTDTQYF. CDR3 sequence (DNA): TGTGCCAGCAGTTACTCGGTTAAACAGTCAACGGACACAGATACGCAGTATTTT.

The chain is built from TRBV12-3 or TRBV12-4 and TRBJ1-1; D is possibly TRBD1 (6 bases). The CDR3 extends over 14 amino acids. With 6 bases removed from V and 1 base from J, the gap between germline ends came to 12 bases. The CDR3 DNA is TGTGCCAGCAGGCCGTACAGGGAGAACACTGAAGCTTTCTTT. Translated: CASRPYRENTEAFF.

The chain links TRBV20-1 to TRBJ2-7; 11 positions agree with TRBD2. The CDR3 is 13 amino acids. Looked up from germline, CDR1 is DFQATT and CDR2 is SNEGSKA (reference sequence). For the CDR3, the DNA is TGCAATGCCAAACTAGCGGGAGTTTACGAGCAGTACTTC. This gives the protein CNAKLAGVYEQYF.

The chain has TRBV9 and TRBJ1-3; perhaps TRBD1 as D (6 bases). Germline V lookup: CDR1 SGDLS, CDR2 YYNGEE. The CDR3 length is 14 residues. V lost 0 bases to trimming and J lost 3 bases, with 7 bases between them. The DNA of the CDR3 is TGTGCCAGCAGCGTAGAAGGGGGTGGAAACACCATATATTTT. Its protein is CASSVEGGGNTIYF.

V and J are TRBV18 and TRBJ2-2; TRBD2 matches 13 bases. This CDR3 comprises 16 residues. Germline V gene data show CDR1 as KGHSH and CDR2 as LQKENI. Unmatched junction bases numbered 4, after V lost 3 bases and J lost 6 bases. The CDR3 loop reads CASSPGLAGASGELFF. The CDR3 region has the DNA TGTGCCAGCTCACCCGGACTAGCGGGAGCTTCCGGGGAGCTGTTTTTT.

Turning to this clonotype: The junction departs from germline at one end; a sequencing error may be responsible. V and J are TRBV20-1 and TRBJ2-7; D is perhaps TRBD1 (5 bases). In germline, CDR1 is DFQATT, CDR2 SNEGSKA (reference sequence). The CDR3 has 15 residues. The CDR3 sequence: CSARVPGRNTYEQNF. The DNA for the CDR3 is TGCAGTGCTAGAGTTCCAGGGCGAAATACCTACGAGCAGAACTTC.

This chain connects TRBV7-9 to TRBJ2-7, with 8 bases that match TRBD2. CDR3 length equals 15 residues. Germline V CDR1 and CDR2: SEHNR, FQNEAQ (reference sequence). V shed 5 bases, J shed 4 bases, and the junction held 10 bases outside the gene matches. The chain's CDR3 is CASSDPGGDQYEQYF. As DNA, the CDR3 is TGTGCCAGCAGCGATCCGGGAGGGGACCAATACGAGCAGTACTTC.

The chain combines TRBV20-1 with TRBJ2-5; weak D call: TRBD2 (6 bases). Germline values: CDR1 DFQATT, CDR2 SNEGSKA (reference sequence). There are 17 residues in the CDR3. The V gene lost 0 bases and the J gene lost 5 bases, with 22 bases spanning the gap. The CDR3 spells CSARDPAGRLTGETQYF. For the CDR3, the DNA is TGCAGTGCTAGAGATCCTGCGGGGCGGCTGACTGGGGAGACCCAGTACTTC.

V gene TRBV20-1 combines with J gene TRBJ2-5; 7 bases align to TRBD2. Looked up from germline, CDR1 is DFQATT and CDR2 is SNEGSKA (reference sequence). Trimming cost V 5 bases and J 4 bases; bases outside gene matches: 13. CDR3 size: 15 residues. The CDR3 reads CSASGGRLRGETQYF. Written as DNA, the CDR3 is TGCAGTGCTTCGGGCGGGAGACTTCGGGGAGAGACCCAGTACTTC.

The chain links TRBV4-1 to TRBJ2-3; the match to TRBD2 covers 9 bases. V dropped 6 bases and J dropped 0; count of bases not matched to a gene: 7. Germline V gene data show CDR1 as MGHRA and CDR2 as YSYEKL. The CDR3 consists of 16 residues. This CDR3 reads CASSKGREGSTDTQYF. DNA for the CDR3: TGCGCCAGCAGTAAGGGGCGGGAGGGCAGCACAGATACGCAGTATTTT.

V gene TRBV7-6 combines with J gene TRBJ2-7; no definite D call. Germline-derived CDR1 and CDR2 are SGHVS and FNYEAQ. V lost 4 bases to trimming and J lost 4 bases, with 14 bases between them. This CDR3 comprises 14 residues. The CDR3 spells CASSSHMIPYEQYF. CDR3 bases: TGTGCCAGCAGCTCCCACATGATTCCGTACGAGCAGTACTTC.

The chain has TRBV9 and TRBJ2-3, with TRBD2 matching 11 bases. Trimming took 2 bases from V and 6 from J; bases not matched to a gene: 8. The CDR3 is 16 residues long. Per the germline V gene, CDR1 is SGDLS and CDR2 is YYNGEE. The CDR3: CASSVTTSGRFDTQYF. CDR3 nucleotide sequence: TGTGCCAGCAGCGTTACAACTAGCGGGAGATTCGATACGCAGTATTTT.

DNA for the CDR3: TGTGCCAGCGGGCCATTAAATCAGCCCCAGCATTTT. Translating gives CASGPLNQPQHF. The chain links TRBV12-3 or TRBV12-4 to TRBJ1-5; D is ambiguous. The V gene lost 8 bases and the J gene lost 4 bases, with 9 bases spanning the gap. The CDR3 has 12 residues.

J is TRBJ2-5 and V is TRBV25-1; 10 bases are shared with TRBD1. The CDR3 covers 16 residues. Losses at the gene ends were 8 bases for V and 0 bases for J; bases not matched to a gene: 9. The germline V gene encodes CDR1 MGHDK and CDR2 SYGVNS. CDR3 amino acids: CASGDRGRGDQETQYF. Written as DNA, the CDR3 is TGTGCCAGCGGAGACAGGGGGCGCGGGGACCAAGAGACCCAGTACTTC.

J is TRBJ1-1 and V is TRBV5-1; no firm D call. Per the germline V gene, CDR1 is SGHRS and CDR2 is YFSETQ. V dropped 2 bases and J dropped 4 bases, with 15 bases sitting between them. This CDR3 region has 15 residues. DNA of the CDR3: TGCGCCAGCAGCTTATCAGGCGAGCCTAGCACTGAAGCTTTCTTT. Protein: CASSLSGEPSTEAFF.

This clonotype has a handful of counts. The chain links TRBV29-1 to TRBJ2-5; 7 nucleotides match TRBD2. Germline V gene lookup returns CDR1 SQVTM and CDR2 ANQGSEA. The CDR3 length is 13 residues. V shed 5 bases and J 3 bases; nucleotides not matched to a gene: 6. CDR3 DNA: TGCAGCGTTTCCTTGGGGGGGGAAGAGACCCAGTACTTC. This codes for CSVSLGGEETQYF.

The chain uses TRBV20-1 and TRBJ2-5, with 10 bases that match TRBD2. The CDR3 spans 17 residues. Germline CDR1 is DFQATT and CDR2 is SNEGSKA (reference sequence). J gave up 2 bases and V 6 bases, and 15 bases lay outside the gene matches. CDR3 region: CSAGGASGSGFQETQYF. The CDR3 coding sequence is TGCAGTGCAGGGGGGGCTAGCGGGAGTGGCTTTCAAGAGACCCAGTACTTC.